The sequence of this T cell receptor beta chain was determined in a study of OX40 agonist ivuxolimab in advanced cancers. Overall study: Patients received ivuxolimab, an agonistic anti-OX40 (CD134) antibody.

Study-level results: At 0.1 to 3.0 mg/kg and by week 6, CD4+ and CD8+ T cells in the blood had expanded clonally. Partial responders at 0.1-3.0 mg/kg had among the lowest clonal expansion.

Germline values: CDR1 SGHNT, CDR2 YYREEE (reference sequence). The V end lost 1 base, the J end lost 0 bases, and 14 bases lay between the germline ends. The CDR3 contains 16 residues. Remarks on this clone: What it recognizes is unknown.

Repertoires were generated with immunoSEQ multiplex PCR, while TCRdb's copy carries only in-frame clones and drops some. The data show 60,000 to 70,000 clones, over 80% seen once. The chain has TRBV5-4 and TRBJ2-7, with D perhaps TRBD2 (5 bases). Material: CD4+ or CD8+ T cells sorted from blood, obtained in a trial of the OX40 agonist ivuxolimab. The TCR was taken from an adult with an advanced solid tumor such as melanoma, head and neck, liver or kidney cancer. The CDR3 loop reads CASSLPTSGLSYEQYF. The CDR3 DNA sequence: TGTGCCAGCAGCTTGCCCACAAGCGGACTCTCCTACGAGCAGTACTTC.